The rows below give T cell receptor beta chains drawn from one sample of a study of beta chain features in type 1 diabetes. The repertoire was sequenced with immunoSEQ multiplex PCR; TCRdb's copy has only in-frame clones and lacks some. The table includes a few hundred thousand clones, roughly a tenth detected once. Sequencing used naive CD4+ T cells from blood. The origin of the receptors is a young man with type 1 diabetes. The CDR3 runs from the conserved cysteine through the conserved F or W. The order of the fields is clone size, J gene, V gene, D gene, CDR3 protein, CDR3 DNA. The D gene is left open where the match is weak. Expanded clones get a size class; other rows say once, few or many, or leave the size out.

few | TRBJ2-3 | TRBV9 | . | CASSVDGGTTDTQYF | TGTGCCAGCAGCGTAGATGGCGGGACCACAGATACGCAGTATTTT
few | TRBJ2-1 | TRBV5-1 | TRBD2 | CASSLPLAGPGNEQFF | TGCGCCAGCAGCTTACCTCTAGCGGGGCCAGGGAATGAGCAGTTCTTC
. | TRBJ1-4 | TRBV18 | . | CASSPANWESEKLFF | TGTGCCAGCTCACCGGCGAACTGGGAGAGTGAAAAACTGTTTTTT
. | TRBJ2-2 | TRBV19 | . | CASSIISGELFF | TGTGCCAGTAGTATAATATCCGGGGAGCTGTTTTTT
few | TRBJ2-3 | TRBV7-3 | . | CASSLMGATDTQYF | TGTGCCAGCAGCTTAATGGGGGCCACAGATACGCAGTATTTT
few | TRBJ1-4 | TRBV5-1 | TRBD1 | CASSLISGTANEKLFF | TGCGCCAGCAGCTTGATATCCGGGACAGCAAATGAAAAACTGTTTTTT
few | TRBJ2-7 | TRBV4-3 | TRBD1 | CASSQDATGTYEQYF | TGCGCCAGCAGCCAAGACGCGACAGGGACCTACGAGCAGTACTTC
few | TRBJ2-3 | TRBV27 | . | CASSSRGTDTQYF | TGTGCCAGCAGTTCTCGGGGCACAGATACGCAGTATTTT
. | TRBJ2-7 | TRBV15 | . | CATSRNRDTYEQYF | TGTGCCACCAGCAGAAACCGGGACACCTACGAGCAGTACTTC
few | TRBJ1-1 | TRBV9 | TRBD1 | CASSAPADRGAFF | TGTGCCAGCAGCGCGCCAGCGGACAGGGGGGCTTTCTTT
few | TRBJ2-1 | TRBV14 | . | CASSHRTGRIYNEQFF | TGTGCCAGCAGTCATAGAACAGGGCGTATTTACAATGAGCAGTTCTTC
few | TRBJ2-1 | TRBV29-1 | TRBD1 | CSVEEGQGYFGSEQFF | TGCAGCGTTGAAGAGGGACAGGGGTATTTCGGTAGTGAGCAGTTCTTC
few | TRBJ2-7 | TRBV7-9 | . | CASSPWDKGYEQYF | TGTGCCAGCAGCCCCTGGGACAAGGGGTACGAGCAGTACTTC
few | TRBJ2-1 | TRBV7-2 | . | CASSLGASVYNEQFF | TGTGCCAGCAGCTTAGGGGCTAGCGTGTACAATGAGCAGTTCTTC
. | TRBJ2-4 | TRBV11-2 | . | CASSLSPSGAKNIQYF | TGTGCCAGCAGCTTAAGCCCCTCAGGGGCGAAAAACATTCAGTACTTC
. | TRBJ2-5 | TRBV19 | . | CASSPRDFQETQYF | TGTGCCAGTAGTCCCCGGGACTTCCAAGAGACCCAGTACTTC
few | TRBJ2-3 | TRBV11-2 | TRBD2 | CASSSVAGGQDTQYF | TGTGCCAGCAGCTCCGTAGCGGGGGGACAAGATACGCAGTATTTT
. | TRBJ2-7 | TRBV5-1 | . | CASSLGQDSYEQYF | TGCGCCAGCAGCTTGGGACAGGACTCCTACGAGCAGTACTTC
few | TRBJ2-3 | TRBV29-1 | TRBD2 | CSVEEDLAVNTQYF | TGCAGCGTTGAAGAAGATCTAGCGGTGAATACGCAGTATTTT
. | TRBJ1-1 | TRBV7-3 | . | CASSLQGSKTEAFF | TGTGCCAGCAGCTTACAGGGGAGCAAGACTGAAGCTTTCTTT
. | TRBJ2-2 | TRBV7-9 | . | CASSFFAANTGELFF | TGTGCCAGCAGCTTCTTCGCAGCGAACACCGGGGAGCTGTTTTTT